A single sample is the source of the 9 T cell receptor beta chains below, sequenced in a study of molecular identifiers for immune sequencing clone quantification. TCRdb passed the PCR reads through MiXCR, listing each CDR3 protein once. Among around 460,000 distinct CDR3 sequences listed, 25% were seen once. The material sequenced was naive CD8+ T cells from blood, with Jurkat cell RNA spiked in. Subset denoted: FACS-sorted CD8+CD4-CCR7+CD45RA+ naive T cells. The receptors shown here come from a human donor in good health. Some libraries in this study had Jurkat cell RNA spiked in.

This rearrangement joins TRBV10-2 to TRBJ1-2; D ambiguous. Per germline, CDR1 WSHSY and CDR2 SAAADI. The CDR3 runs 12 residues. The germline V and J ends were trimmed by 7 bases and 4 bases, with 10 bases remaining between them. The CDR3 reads CASTPNGYGYTF. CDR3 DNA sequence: TGCGCCAGCACTCCCAATGGCTATGGCTACACCTTC.

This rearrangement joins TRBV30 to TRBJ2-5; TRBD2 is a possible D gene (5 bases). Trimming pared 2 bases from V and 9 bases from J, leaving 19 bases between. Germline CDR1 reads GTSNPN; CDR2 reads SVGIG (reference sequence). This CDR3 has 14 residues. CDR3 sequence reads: CAWSLWSGSEPQYF. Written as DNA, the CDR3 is TGTGCCTGGAGTCTTTGGTCGGGAAGTGAGCCCCAGTACTTC. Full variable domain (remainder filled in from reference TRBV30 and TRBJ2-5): SQTIHQWPATLVQPVGSPLSLECTVEGTSNPNLYWYRQAAGRGLQLLFYSVGIGQISSEVPQNLSASRPQDRQFILSSKKLLLSDSGFYLCAWSLWSGSEPQYFGPGTRLLVL.

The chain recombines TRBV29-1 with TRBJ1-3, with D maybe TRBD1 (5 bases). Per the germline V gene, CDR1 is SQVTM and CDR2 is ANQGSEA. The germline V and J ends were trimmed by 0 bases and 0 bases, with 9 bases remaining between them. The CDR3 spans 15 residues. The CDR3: CSVEDLGGSGNTIYF. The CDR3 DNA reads TGCAGCGTTGAAGATCTGGGGGGCTCTGGAAACACCATATATTTT.

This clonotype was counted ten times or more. DNA for the CDR3: TGCAGCGCCATCGGGGAAGCCTACGAGCAGTACTTC. Amino acids: CSAIGEAYEQYF. This chain joins TRBV29-1 and TRBJ2-7; D might be TRBD2 (5 bases). The CDR3 spans 12 residues. CDR1 and CDR2 (germline): SQVTM, ANQGSEA. The germline V and J ends were trimmed by 7 bases and 2 bases, with 12 bases remaining between them.

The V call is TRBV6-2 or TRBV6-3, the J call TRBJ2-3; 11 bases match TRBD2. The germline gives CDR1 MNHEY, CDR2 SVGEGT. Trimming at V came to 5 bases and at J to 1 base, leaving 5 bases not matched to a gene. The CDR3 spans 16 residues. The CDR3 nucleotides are TGTGCCAGCAGTCTGGGACTAGCGGACCGCACAGATACGCAGTATTTT. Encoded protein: CASSLGLADRTDTQYF.

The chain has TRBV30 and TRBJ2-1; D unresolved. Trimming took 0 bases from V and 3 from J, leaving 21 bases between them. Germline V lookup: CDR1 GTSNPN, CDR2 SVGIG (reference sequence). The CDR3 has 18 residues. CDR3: CAWSVRAGPPLDYNEQFF. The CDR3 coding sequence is TGTGCCTGGAGTGTACGGGCAGGTCCGCCCTTAGACTACAATGAGCAGTTCTTC.

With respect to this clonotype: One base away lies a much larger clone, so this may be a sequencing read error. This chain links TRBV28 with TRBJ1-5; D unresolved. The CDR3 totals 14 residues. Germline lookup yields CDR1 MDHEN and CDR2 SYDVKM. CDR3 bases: TGTGCCGGCAGTTTCTGGGGTAGCAATCAGCCCCAGCATTTT. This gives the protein CAGSFWGSNQPQHF.

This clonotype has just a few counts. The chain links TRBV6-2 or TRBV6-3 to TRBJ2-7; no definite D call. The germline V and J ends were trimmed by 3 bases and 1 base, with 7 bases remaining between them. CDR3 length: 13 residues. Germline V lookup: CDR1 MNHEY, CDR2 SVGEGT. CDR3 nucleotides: TGTGCCAGCAGTTATACAGCTTCCTACGAGCAGTACTTC. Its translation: CASSYTASYEQYF.

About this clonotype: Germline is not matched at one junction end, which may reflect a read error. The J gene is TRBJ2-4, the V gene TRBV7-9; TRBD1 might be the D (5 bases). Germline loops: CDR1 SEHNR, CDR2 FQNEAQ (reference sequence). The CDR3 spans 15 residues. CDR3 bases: TGTGCCAGCAGCCCCCAGGCAGGGCCCAAAAACCTTCAGTACTTC. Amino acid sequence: CASSPQAGPKNLQYF.